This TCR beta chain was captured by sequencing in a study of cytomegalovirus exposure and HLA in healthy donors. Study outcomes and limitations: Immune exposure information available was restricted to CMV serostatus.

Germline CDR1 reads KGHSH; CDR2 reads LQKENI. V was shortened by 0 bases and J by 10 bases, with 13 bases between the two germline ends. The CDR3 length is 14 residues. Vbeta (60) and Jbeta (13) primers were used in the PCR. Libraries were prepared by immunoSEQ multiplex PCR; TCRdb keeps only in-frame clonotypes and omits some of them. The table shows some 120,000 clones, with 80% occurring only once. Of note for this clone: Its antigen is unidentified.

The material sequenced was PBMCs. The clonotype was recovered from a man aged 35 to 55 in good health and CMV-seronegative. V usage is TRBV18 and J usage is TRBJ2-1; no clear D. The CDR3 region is CASSPPGRSEEQFF. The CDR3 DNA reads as TGTGCCAGCTCACCACCAGGCAGGTCTGAGGAGCAGTTCTTC.